The rows below give T cell receptor beta chains drawn from one sample of a study of blood T cell repertoires in COVID-19. The table came from immunoSEQ multiplex PCR; TCRdb's copy has only in-frame clones and leaves some out. The table includes roughly 250,000 clones, around 89% detected once. Sequenced sample: PBMCs or T cells enriched from blood (not recorded which). All receptors come from a man aged 40-55 years who had recovered from COVID-19. Each CDR3 is given with its conserved first and last residue. A D gene is named only where the DNA matches it firmly. Only some rows state a clone size, as once, few, many or a class for expanded clones.

D gene	V gene	clone size	CDR3 length	J gene	CDR3 DNA	CDR3 protein
NA	TRBV24-1	NA	16	TRBJ2-5	TGTGCCACCAGTGATCCCTCCACAGGGCCCCAAGAGACCCAGTACTTC	CATSDPSTGPQETQYF
NA	TRBV12-3/TRBV12-4	NA	13	TRBJ2-3	TGTGCCAGCAGTTTAGCGCGGCTCGGTACGCAGTATTTT	CASSLARLGTQYF
NA	TRBV6-5	NA	15	TRBJ1-2	TGTGCCAGCAGTACTGGACAGTCCCTCAGAGCAGTCTACACCTTC	CASSTGQSLRAVYTF
NA	TRBV6-1	NA	16	TRBJ1-3	TGTGCCAGCAGTGAACTTGGGCCGAGCTCTGGAAACACCATATATTTT	CASSELGPSSGNTIYF
TRBD1	TRBV29-1	NA	14	TRBJ1-1	TGCAGCGTTGTGCGGGGACAGGGAAGCGGTGAAGCTTTCTTT	CSVVRGQGSGEAFF
TRBD2	TRBV28	NA	14	TRBJ2-7	TGTGCCAGCAGGACTAGCCGGTGGTCCTACGAGCAGTACTTC	CASRTSRWSYEQYF
NA	TRBV28	NA	16	TRBJ2-6	TGTGCCAGCAGTGGGGAGATGTTCTCTGGGGCCAACGTCCTGACTTTC	CASSGEMFSGANVLTF
NA	TRBV10-3	NA	13	TRBJ2-7	TGTGCCATCAGTGAGTCAGAGGGTTACGAGCAGTACTTC	CAISESEGYEQYF
NA	TRBV29-1	NA	12	TRBJ2-7	TGCAGCGTTGAGGGCGTAGACTACGAGCAGTACTTC	CSVEGVDYEQYF
NA	TRBV3-1/TRBV3-2	NA	13	TRBJ1-2	TGTGCCAGCAGCCAAGTTCGGGAACAGGGCTACACCTTC	CASSQVREQGYTF
TRBD1	TRBV3-1/TRBV3-2	NA	15	TRBJ1-5	TGTGCCAGCAGCCAGGGACAGGGGGCAAATCAGCCCCAGCATTTT	CASSQGQGANQPQHF
TRBD1	TRBV7-2	NA	17	TRBJ2-1	TGTGCCAGCAGCCGGACAGCCCACCAGGGGGAGTACAATGAGCAGTTCTTC	CASSRTAHQGEYNEQFF
NA	TRBV29-1	NA	18	TRBJ1-2	TGCAGCGTTGAAGGATGGGAACCGGGGGGGGATACTAACTATGGCTACACCTTC	CSVEGWEPGGDTNYGYTF
TRBD2	TRBV9	NA	15	TRBJ2-7	TGTGCCAGCAGCGGACGAGCGGGAAGGAGCCACGAGCAGTACTTC	CASSGRAGRSHEQYF
NA	TRBV19	NA	14	TRBJ1-2	TGTGCCAGTAGTATAGGACACTCTAACTATGGCTACACCTTC	CASSIGHSNYGYTF
TRBD1	TRBV28	NA	20	TRBJ1-1	TGTGCCAGCAGTTTACCTGAAATGTTCCGGGACAGGAGAATAAACACTGAAGCTTTCTTT	CASSLPEMFRDRRINTEAFF
TRBD1	TRBV12-3/TRBV12-4	NA	13	TRBJ2-2	TGTGCCAGCAGTCGACAGGGGGCCGGGGAGCTGTTTTTT	CASSRQGAGELFF
TRBD2	TRBV7-2	NA	18	TRBJ2-1	TGTGCCAGCAGCCCAGGACGGGGGTGGAGTAGCGGGTACAATGAGCAGTTCTTC	CASSPGRGWSSGYNEQFF
NA	TRBV18	once	16	TRBJ1-5	TGTGCCAGCTCACCCGGTAGTACGGGAAACAATCAGCCCCAGCATTTT	CASSPGSTGNNQPQHF
TRBD2	TRBV7-9	NA	16	TRBJ2-3	TGTGCCAGCACCCCGCCACTAGCGGGGAACACAGATACGCAGTATTTT	CASTPPLAGNTDTQYF
NA	TRBV12-3/TRBV12-4	NA	13	TRBJ1-5	TGTGCCAGCAGTTCCGGAGCTAATCAGCCCCAGCATTTT	CASSSGANQPQHF
NA	TRBV19	NA	14	TRBJ2-3	TGTGCCAGTAGTATAGGACAGATCACAGATACGCAGTATTTT	CASSIGQITDTQYF